The text below deals with one T cell receptor (beta chain). The antigen is not known. The data were obtained in a study of T cell repertoires in cytomegalovirus infection. Whole-study context: Public TCR beta signatures provided an indication of both CMV infection and a matching HLA type. Whole-study findings and limits: Cumulative public TCR beta family frequency identified CMV carriers with the relevant HLA. HLA-C-restricted TCR beta clonotypes specific for CMV led the ex vivo response.

The CDR3 has 12 amino acids. V was clipped by 5 bases and J by 5 bases, with 12 bases between them. Germline V gene sequence: CDR1 SQVTM, CDR2 ANQGSEA. A single record per CDR3 protein comes from TCRdb applying MiXCR to the reads. The table includes roughly 230,000 distinct CDR3 sequences, more than 9% detected once. This clonotype was obtained from a human donor in good health (CMV status not recorded). Some clones in this sample may be carry-over from other donors' samples. The chain joins TRBV29-1 to TRBJ1-1, with D unclear. Specimen: PBMCs. The CDR3 spells CSVLTPGTEAFF. CDR3 bases: TGCAGCGTTTTAACTCCCGGTACTGAAGCTTTCTTT.